The entry below describes one T cell receptor (beta chain). No antigen is known for it. Base qualities are not recorded, but no much larger clone differs from it by a single base. The record originates from a study of response to subunit inactivated influenza vaccine (dated by TCRdb to the late 2010s). Background for the entire study: The study used deep quantitative T cell receptor repertoire profiling to track responses to a trivalent subunit inactivated influenza vaccine. What the work shows at the level of the full study, not this receptor alone: The authors proposed that each seasonal influenza vaccination may bring in only a limited number of new T cells.

The germline V and J ends show losses of 4 bases and 4 bases respectively, and no gene match explains 7 bases of the junction. The germline V gene encodes CDR1 GTSNPN and CDR2 SVGIG (reference sequence). The CDR3 goes from the cysteine to the phenylalanine over 14 residues. Only the CDR3 part of the read is kept: 42 bases, read in frame from the first base. Receptor amplification or capture employed RT-PCR. TCRdb lists the instrument as Illumina HiSeq 2500. The public reads were reanalyzed by TCRdb: fastp trimming at Q25, MiXCR alignment, in-frame beta chains only. Identical CDR3 protein sequences are pooled into one entry, listed with their most common genes and DNA. The sample data list roughly 500,000 distinct CDR3 sequences, and less than 30% of these were observed just once. The top ten clonotypes cover 1.5% to 2% of the sample.

The chain is assembled from TRBV30 and TRBJ2-7, with 10 bases matching TRBD1. The sequence was collected from a man aged 50 to 60 who received an inactivated influenza vaccine. Donor details come from another sample of the same person, matched by shared clones. The sequencing here drew on CD4+ T cells sorted from PBMCs, taken more than 4 days after vaccination. The encoded CDR3 is CAWTSGTGDYEQYF. The DNA sequence follows: TGTGCCTGGACTTCCGGGACAGGGGATTACGAGCAGTACTTC.